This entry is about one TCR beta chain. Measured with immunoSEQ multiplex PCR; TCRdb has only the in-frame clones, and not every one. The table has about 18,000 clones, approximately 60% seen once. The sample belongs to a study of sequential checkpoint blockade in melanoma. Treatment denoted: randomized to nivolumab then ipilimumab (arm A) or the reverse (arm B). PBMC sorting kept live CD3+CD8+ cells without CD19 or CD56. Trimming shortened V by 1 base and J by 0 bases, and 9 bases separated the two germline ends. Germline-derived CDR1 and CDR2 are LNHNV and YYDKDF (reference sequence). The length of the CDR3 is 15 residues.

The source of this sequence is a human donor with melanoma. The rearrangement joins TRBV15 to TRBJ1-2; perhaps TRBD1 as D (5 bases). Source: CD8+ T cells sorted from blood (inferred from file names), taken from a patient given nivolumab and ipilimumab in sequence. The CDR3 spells CATSRGDRANYGYTF. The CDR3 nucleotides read TGTGCCACCAGCAGAGGTGACAGAGCTAACTATGGCTACACCTTC.